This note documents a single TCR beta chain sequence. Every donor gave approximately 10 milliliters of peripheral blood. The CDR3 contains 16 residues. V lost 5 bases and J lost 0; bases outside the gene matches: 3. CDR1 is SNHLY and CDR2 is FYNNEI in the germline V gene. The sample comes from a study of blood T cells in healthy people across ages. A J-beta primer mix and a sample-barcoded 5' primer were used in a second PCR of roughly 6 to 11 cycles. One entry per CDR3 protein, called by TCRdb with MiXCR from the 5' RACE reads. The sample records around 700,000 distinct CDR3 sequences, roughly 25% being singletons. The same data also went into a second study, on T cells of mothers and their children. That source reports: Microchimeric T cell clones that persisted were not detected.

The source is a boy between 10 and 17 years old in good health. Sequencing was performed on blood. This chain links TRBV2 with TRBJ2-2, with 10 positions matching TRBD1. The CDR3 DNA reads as TGTGCCAGCAGTAGGGACAGGGGAACGAACACCGGGGAGCTGTTTTTT. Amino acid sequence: CASSRDRGTNTGELFF.